This T cell receptor beta chain was retrieved from a study of a mutant IDH1 vaccine in newly diagnosed glioma. Whole-study context: Patients arrived already treated with radiotherapy, temozolomide, or both, most having had both. Overall study findings and caveats: Of the patients, approximately 93% had vaccine-induced immune responses.

About this clone itself: The antigen is unknown.

CDR3 length: 15 residues. V was pared by 3 bases and J by 0 bases, with 9 bases between. The germline CDR1 and CDR2 sequences are LNHDA and SQIVND (reference sequence). Libraries were prepared by immunoSEQ multiplex PCR; TCRdb keeps only in-frame clonotypes and omits some of them. Seen here are roughly 38,000 clones, about nine tenths observed once, and the top ten hold 18%. The time point denotes: baseline, week 1 (first vaccination visit). The treatment was: pre-vaccination baseline after standard-of-care therapy. The sequencing here drew on PBMCs, taken from a glioma patient treated with radiotherapy, temozolomide or both. This TCR derives from a man aged 18 to 29 with glioma. V usage is TRBV19 and J usage is TRBJ2-4; D is perhaps TRBD1 (5 bases). The CDR3 bases are TGTGCCAGTAGTATGGGGCAGACAGCCAAAAACATTCAGTACTTC. This encodes CASSMGQTAKNIQYF.